One and the same sample provided the 29 T cell receptor beta chains below, sequenced in a study of control samples from healthy donors and cancer patients. Sequencing was performed with immunoSEQ multiplex PCR; in TCRdb, only in-frame clones are kept and a portion is missing. Among 100,000 to 150,000 clones listed, roughly 89% were seen once. The sample comprised blood. All receptors derive from a man aged 25-45 years in good health.

The rearrangement uses TRBV18 and TRBJ1-5, with unresolved D. Per germline, CDR1 KGHSH and CDR2 LQKENI. The CDR3 runs to 16 residues. V was trimmed by 2 bases and J by 0 bases, leaving 11 bases between them. The DNA for the CDR3 is TGTGCCAGCTCACCAGTTTCGGGCCATAGCAATCAGCCCCAGCATTTT. Its protein product is CASSPVSGHSNQPQHF.

Of note for this clone: Different DNA sequences within this sample yield the same CDR3. The V call is TRBV6-1, the J call TRBJ2-2; D gene unclear. The germline V and J ends were trimmed by 1 base and 6 bases, with 6 bases remaining between them. Germline V gene sequence: CDR1 MNHNS, CDR2 SASEGT. The CDR3 contains 13 residues. The CDR3 DNA is TGTGCCAGCAGTGAAGGGGGTCCCGGGGAGCTGTTTTTT. It encodes CASSEGGPGELFF.

Comment on this clone: At one boundary the junction diverges from the germline segment, which might be a read error. CDR3 DNA sequence: TGTGCCAGCAGTGGACAGGGCAAACAGCCCCAGCATTTT. Its protein is CASSGQGKQPQHF. This rearrangement joins TRBV2 to TRBJ1-5, with 7 bases fitting TRBD1. Germline V gene sequence: CDR1 SNHLY, CDR2 FYNNEI. The CDR3 contains 13 residues.

V is TRBV5-5 and J is TRBJ1-1; D is possibly TRBD1 (6 bases). The CDR3 runs to 15 residues. Trimming shortened V by 0 bases and J by 4 bases, and 13 bases separated the two germline ends. Germline V gene data show CDR1 as SGHKS and CDR2 as YYEKEE (reference sequence). The CDR3 DNA sequence: TGTGCCAGCAGCTTGGCCGTACAGGGTTTCACTGAAGCTTTCTTT. Its translation is CASSLAVQGFTEAFF. The full variable domain, rest sourced from reference TRBV5-5 and TRBJ1-1, is DAGVTQSPTHLIKTRGQQVTLRCSPISGHKSVSWYQQVLGQGPQFIFQYYEKEERGRGNFPDRFSARQFPNYSSELNVNALLLGDSALYLCASSLAVQGFTEAFFGQGTRLTVV.

This sequence joins TRBV2 and TRBJ2-6, with D hard to call. CDR1 and CDR2 from the germline V gene are SNHLY and FYNNEI. CDR3 size: 16 residues. Trimming pared 4 bases from V and 0 bases from J, leaving 10 bases between. The CDR3 loop reads CASSVGSSSGANVLTF. The CDR3 nucleotides are TGTGCCAGCAGTGTAGGCTCTTCCTCTGGGGCCAACGTCCTGACTTTC. Complete variable domain (other parts from reference TRBV2 and TRBJ2-6): EPEVTQTPSHQVTQMGQEVILRCVPISNHLYFYWYRQILGQKVEFLVSFYNNEISEKSEIFDDQFSVERPDGSNFTLKIRSTKLEDSAMYFCASSVGSSSGANVLTFGAGSRLTVL.

The V call is TRBV24-1, the J call TRBJ2-6; 10 bases match TRBD1. Per the germline V gene, CDR1 is KGHDR and CDR2 is SFDVKD. The CDR3 runs to 16 residues. The ends lost 10 bases at V and 0 bases at J; junction bases unmatched: 5. The CDR3, as DNA: TGTGCCACGCAGGACAGGGGGAGCTCTGGGGCCAACGTCCTGACTTTC. Its protein is CATQDRGSSGANVLTF.

V gene TRBV7-2 combines with J gene TRBJ1-1; D perhaps matches TRBD1 (5 bases). Between the trimmed V and J ends, which lost 2 bases and 6 bases, there was a span of 10 bases. The CDR3 consists of 13 residues. Germline V gives CDR1 SGHTA, CDR2 FQGNSA. CDR3 bases: TGTGCCAGCAGCTTAATAACAGGAGCTGAAGCTTTCTTT. Translating it yields CASSLITGAEAFF.

This chain connects TRBV19 to TRBJ2-4, with 7 bases matching TRBD2. Per the germline V gene, CDR1 is LNHDA and CDR2 is SQIVND (reference sequence). This CDR3 has 15 residues. The V and J ends lost 4 bases and 0 bases, in that order; junction bases with no gene match: 3. The CDR3 spells CASSNLAVAKNIQYF. CDR3 DNA: TGTGCCAGTAGTAACCTAGCGGTAGCCAAAAACATTCAGTACTTC.

The chain links TRBV9 to TRBJ2-5, with no clear D. CDR1 and CDR2 from the germline V gene are SGDLS and YYNGEE. The CDR3 spans 14 residues. V was trimmed by 0 bases and J by 2 bases, leaving 8 bases between them. CDR3 protein: CASSVDSLQETQYF. CDR3 nucleotide sequence: TGTGCCAGCAGCGTAGACTCTCTGCAAGAGACCCAGTACTTC.

To note about this clone: The sample carries other DNA sequences with the same CDR3. The genes are TRBV5-1 and TRBJ1-1, with D possibly matching TRBD1 (6 bases). The germline V gene encodes CDR1 SGHRS and CDR2 YFSETQ. The CDR3 loop spans 14 amino acids. Trimming stripped 0 bases from V and 2 bases from J, with 8 bases between. CDR3 bases: TGCGCCAGCAGCTTGGAGACAGGAAACACTGAAGCTTTCTTT. The encoded protein is CASSLETGNTEAFF. The entire variable domain, with the rest obtained from reference TRBV5-1 and TRBJ1-1, is as follows: KAGVTQTPRYLIKTRGQQVTLSCSPISGHRSVSWYQQTPGQGLQFLFEYFSETQRNKGNFPGRFSGRQFSNSRSEMNVSTLELGDSALYLCASSLETGNTEAFFGQGTRLTVV.

The DNA of the CDR3 is TGTGCCAGCAGCCAAGATTCGACGGGGAATCAGCCCCAGCATTTT. This translates into CASSQDSTGNQPQHF. This rearrangement joins TRBV3-1 (or the pseudogene TRBV3-2) to TRBJ1-5; D is uncertain. The CDR3 spans 15 residues. Trimming removed 0 bases from V and 4 bases from J, with 10 bases in between. Germline CDR1 and CDR2: LGHDT and YNNKEL (reference sequence).

V is TRBV11-2 and J is TRBJ1-3; D is undetermined. The CDR3 is 11 amino acids. Trimming shortened V by 2 bases and J by 7 bases, and 3 bases separated the two germline ends. The germline V gene encodes CDR1 SGHAT and CDR2 FQNNGV. The CDR3 loop reads CASSLINTIYF. The CDR3, as DNA: TGTGCCAGCAGCTTAATTAACACCATATATTTT. The full variable domain, rest sourced from reference TRBV11-2 and TRBJ1-3, is EAGVAQSPRYKIIEKRQSVAFWCNPISGHATLYWYQQILGQGPKLLIQFQNNGVVDDSQLPKDRFSAERLKGVDSTLKIQPAKLEDSAVYLCASSLINTIYFGEGSWLTVV.

The genes are TRBV19 and TRBJ2-5, with D perhaps TRBD1 (6 bases). V was pared by 3 bases and J by 5 bases, with 13 bases between. This CDR3 region has 14 residues. Looked up from germline, CDR1 is LNHDA and CDR2 is SQIVND (reference sequence). The CDR3 spells CASSIYGRGETQYF. The CDR3 DNA sequence: TGTGCCAGTAGTATCTACGGCAGGGGCGAGACCCAGTACTTC.

This clone was seen a few times. This sequence joins TRBV3-1 (or the pseudogene TRBV3-2) and TRBJ2-3, with 8 bases aligning to TRBD2. The CDR3 is made up of 17 amino acids. Germline CDR1 LGHDT, CDR2 YNNKEL (reference sequence). After removal of 4 bases from V and 6 bases from J, the junction contained 15 bases not matched to a gene. CDR3 nucleotides: TGTGCCAGCAGCCGGCCAGCTATGCGGGGGGTGGAGGATACGCAGTATTTT. This sequence encodes CASSRPAMRGVEDTQYF.

The rearrangement uses TRBV7-9 and TRBJ1-6; maybe TRBD1 (5 bases). Germline CDR1 is SEHNR and CDR2 is FQNEAQ (reference sequence). The CDR3 is made up of 15 amino acids. V was pared by 5 bases and J by 15 bases, with 23 bases between. CDR3 protein: CASSGSSAGWGSLHF. The CDR3 DNA follows: TGTGCCAGCAGCGGAAGCTCTGCGGGTTGGGGCAGCCTCCACTTT.

The chain carries TRBV25-1 and TRBJ2-7; TRBD1 aligns across 10 bases. The CDR3 runs 14 residues. V lost 5 bases to trimming and J lost 3 bases; unmatched junction nucleotides: 4. Germline CDR1 MGHDK, CDR2 SYGVNS. Written as DNA, the CDR3 is TGTGCCAGCAGTCGGGACAGGGGTTTCTACGAGCAGTACTTC. It specifies CASSRDRGFYEQYF.

The chain couples TRBV18 to TRBJ1-4, with D possibly TRBD1 on 5 matching bases. Germline loops: CDR1 KGHSH, CDR2 LQKENI. Trimming left V 2 bases short and J 8 bases short, with 15 bases between. The CDR3 has 15 residues. This chain's CDR3 is CASSPISAEGEKLFF. The CDR3, as DNA: TGTGCCAGCTCACCAATTTCGGCAGAGGGGGAAAAACTGTTTTTT. Using reference TRBV18 and TRBJ1-4 for the parts outside the CDR3, the full variable domain is NAGVMQNPRHLVRRRGQEARLRCSPMKGHSHVYWYRQLPEEGLKFMVYLQKENIIDESGMPKERFSAEFPKEGPSILRIQQVVRGDSAAYFCASSPISAEGEKLFFGSGTQLSVL.

Notes on this clone: The sample carries other DNA sequences with the same CDR3. The chain has TRBV2 and TRBJ1-1, with TRBD1 as a possible D gene (5 bases). Trimming took off 1 base at V and 4 bases at J, with 10 bases between the two ends. CDR3 size: 14 residues. Germline assignment: CDR1 SNHLY and CDR2 FYNNEI. The CDR3 nucleotides read TGTGCCAGCAGTGAAGAGGGGACCGGCACTGAAGCTTTCTTT. Encoded protein: CASSEEGTGTEAFF.

The rearrangement joins TRBV10-1 to TRBJ1-6; D unclear. This CDR3 has 13 residues. CDR1 is WNHNN, CDR2 SYGVQD, per germline (reference sequence). V dropped 3 bases and J dropped 9 bases, with 9 bases sitting between them. The CDR3 DNA sequence: TGCGCCAGCAGTGATGTTAAGGGTTCACCCCTCCACTTT. Translating gives CASSDVKGSPLHF.

The V and J genes are TRBV24-1 and TRBJ2-1, with 14 bases lining up with TRBD2. Germline assignment: CDR1 KGHDR and CDR2 SFDVKD. V was pared by 2 bases and J by 7 bases, with 6 bases of the junction left unmatched. The CDR3 has 17 amino acids. The CDR3 reads CATSDSRLAGGSNEQFF. DNA for the CDR3: TGTGCCACCAGTGATTCTCGACTAGCGGGGGGGAGTAATGAGCAGTTCTTC.

The V call is TRBV9, the J call TRBJ2-2; possibly TRBD1 or TRBD2 for D (5 bases each). Trimming took 7 bases from V and 1 from J, leaving 11 bases between them. There are 14 residues in the CDR3. CDR1 SGDLS and CDR2 YYNGEE come from the germline V gene. CDR3 in amino acids: CASAGTQNTGELFF. The CDR3 DNA follows: TGTGCCAGCGCCGGGACGCAGAACACCGGGGAGCTGTTTTTT.

DNA of the CDR3: TGCGCCAGCAGCCCCGGACTAGCCTTAGCCAAAAACATTCAGTACTTC. Translated: CASSPGLALAKNIQYF. The chain has TRBV5-1 and TRBJ2-4, with TRBD2 matching 8 bases. There are 16 residues in the CDR3. Germline lookup yields CDR1 SGHRS and CDR2 YFSETQ. The ends lost 4 bases at V and 0 bases at J; junction bases unmatched: 6.

CDR3 loop: CSATEGSSGANVLTF. For the CDR3, the DNA is TGCAGCGCCACGGAGGGGAGCTCTGGGGCCAACGTCCTGACTTTC. The chain joins TRBV29-1 to TRBJ2-6; perhaps TRBD2 as D (6 bases). CDR3 size: 15 residues. CDR1 and CDR2 from the germline V gene are SQVTM and ANQGSEA. The V end lost 7 bases, the J end lost 0 bases, and 13 bases lay between the germline ends.

The gene calls are TRBV7-9 and TRBJ1-5; D ambiguous. Germline V gene sequence: CDR1 SEHNR, CDR2 FQNEAQ (reference sequence). The CDR3 has 12 amino acids. Trimming cost V 5 bases and J 6 bases, with 8 bases left between them. The CDR3 loop is CASSRESQPQHF. The CDR3 bases are TGTGCCAGCAGCAGGGAAAGTCAGCCCCAGCATTTT.

This chain joins TRBV29-1 and TRBJ1-1; 7 bases are shared with TRBD1. The germline V gene has CDR1 SQVTM and CDR2 ANQGSEA. J was trimmed by 0 bases and V by 7 bases; bases with no gene match: 2. The CDR3 runs to 12 residues. The CDR3 reads CSAGQMNTEAFF. CDR3 DNA: TGCAGCGCGGGACAGATGAACACTGAAGCTTTCTTT.

This clone came up once. The chain joins TRBV2 to TRBJ2-3; TRBD1 agrees at 9 bases. The CDR3 consists of 15 residues. Germline assignment: CDR1 SNHLY and CDR2 FYNNEI. Trimming cost V 7 bases and J 3 bases; bases outside gene matches: 8. Here the CDR3 reads CASNRDRVGTDTQYF. The CDR3 nucleotides read TGTGCCAGCAATCGGGACAGGGTGGGAACAGATACGCAGTATTTT. Supplemented by reference TRBV2 and TRBJ2-3, the full variable domain reads EPEVTQTPSHQVTQMGQEVILRCVPISNHLYFYWYRQILGQKVEFLVSFYNNEISEKSEIFDDQFSVERPDGSNFTLKIRSTKLEDSAMYFCASNRDRVGTDTQYFGPGTRLTVL.

The gene calls are TRBV2 and TRBJ1-2; D ambiguous. CDR1 is SNHLY, CDR2 FYNNEI, per germline. This CDR3 spans 13 amino acids. The V gene lost 4 bases and the J gene lost 1 base, with 7 bases spanning the gap. The CDR3 DNA is TGTGCCAGCAGTGCCGGCCTTAACTATGGCTACACCTTC. Translation gives CASSAGLNYGYTF.

The CDR3 region is CASSTGTPGGGYTF. For the CDR3, the DNA is TGTGCCAGCAGCACCGGGACGCCCGGAGGAGGCTACACCTTC. The J gene is TRBJ1-2, the V gene TRBV9, with a possible D match to TRBD1 (5 bases). CDR1 SGDLS and CDR2 YYNGEE come from the germline V gene. This CDR3 is built from 14 residues. V was cut by 4 bases and J by 8 bases, with 18 bases left in between.

In DNA, the CDR3 is TGTGCCAGCAGCCCAGAAGCAGGGGTCGATCAGCCCCAGCATTTT. Translated: CASSPEAGVDQPQHF. The chain joins TRBV5-4 to TRBJ1-5; a weak D match, TRBD1 (6 bases). The CDR3 runs to 15 residues. The germline V gene encodes CDR1 SGHNT and CDR2 YYREEE (reference sequence). V shed 4 bases and J shed 5 bases, with 16 bases lying between them.